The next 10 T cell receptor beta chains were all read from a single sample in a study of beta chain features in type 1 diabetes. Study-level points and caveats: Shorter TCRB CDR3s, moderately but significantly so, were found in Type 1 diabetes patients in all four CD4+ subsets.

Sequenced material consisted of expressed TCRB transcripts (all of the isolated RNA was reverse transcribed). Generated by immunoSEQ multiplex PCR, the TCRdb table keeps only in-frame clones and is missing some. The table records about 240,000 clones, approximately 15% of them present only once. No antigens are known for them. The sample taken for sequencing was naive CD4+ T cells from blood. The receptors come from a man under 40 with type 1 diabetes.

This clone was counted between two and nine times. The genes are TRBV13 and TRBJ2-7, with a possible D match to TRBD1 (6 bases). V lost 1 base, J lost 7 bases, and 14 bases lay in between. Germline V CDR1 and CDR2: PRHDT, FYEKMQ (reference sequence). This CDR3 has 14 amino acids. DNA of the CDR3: TGTGCCAGCAGCTTAGAACAGGGAATAGGTGAGCAGTACTTC. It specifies CASSLEQGIGEQYF.

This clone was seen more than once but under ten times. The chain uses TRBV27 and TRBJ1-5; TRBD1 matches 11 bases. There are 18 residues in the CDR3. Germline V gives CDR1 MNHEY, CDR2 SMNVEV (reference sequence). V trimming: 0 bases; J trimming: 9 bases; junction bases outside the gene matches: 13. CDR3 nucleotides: TGTGCCAGCAGTTTATCAGGGGGGGACAGGGGGAGGGGGCGGCCCCAGCATTTT. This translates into CASSLSGGDRGRGRPQHF.

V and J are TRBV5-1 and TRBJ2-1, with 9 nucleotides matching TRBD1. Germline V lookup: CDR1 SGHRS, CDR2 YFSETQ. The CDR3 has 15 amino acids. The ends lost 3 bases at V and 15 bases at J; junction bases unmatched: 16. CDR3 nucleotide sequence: TGCGCCAGCAGCTGGGGACAGGGAAAGGGATCAGGACGGTTCTTC. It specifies CASSWGQGKGSGRFF. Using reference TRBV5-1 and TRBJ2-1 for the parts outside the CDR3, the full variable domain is KAGVTQTPRYLIKTRGQQVTLSCSPISGHRSVSWYQQTPGQGLQFLFEYFSETQRNKGNFPGRFSGRQFSNSRSEMNVSTLELGDSALYLCASSWGQGKGSGRFFGPGTRLTVL.

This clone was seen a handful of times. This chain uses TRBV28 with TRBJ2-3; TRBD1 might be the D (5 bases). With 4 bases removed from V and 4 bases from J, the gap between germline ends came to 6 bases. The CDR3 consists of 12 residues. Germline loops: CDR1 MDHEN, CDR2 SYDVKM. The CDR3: CASSSQADTQYF. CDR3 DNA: TGTGCCAGCAGTTCACAGGCAGATACGCAGTATTTT.

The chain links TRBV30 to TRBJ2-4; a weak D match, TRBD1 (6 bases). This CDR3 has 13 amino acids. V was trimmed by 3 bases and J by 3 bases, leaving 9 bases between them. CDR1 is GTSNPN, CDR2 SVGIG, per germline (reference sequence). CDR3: CAWRRGGKNIQYF. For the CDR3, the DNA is TGTGCCTGGAGGCGAGGGGGCAAAAACATTCAGTACTTC.

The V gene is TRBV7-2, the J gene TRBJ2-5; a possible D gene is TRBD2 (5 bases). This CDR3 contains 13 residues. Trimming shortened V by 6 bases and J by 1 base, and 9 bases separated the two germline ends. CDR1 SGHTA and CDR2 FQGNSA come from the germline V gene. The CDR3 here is CASRARGQETQYF. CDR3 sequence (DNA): TGTGCCAGCAGGGCCCGGGGCCAAGAGACCCAGTACTTC.

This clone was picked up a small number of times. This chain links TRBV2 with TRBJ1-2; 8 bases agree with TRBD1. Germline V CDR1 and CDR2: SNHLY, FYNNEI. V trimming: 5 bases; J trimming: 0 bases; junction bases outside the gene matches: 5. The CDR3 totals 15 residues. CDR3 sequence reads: CASSIGQGPNYGYTF. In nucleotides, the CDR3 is TGTGCCAGCAGTATCGGACAGGGCCCTAACTATGGCTACACCTTC.

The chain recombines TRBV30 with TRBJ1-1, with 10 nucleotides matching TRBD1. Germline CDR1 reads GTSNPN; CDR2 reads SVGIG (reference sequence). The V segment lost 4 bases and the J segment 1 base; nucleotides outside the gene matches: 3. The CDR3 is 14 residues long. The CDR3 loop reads CAWIGDRGNTEAFF. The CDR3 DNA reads TGTGCCTGGATAGGGGACAGGGGGAACACTGAAGCTTTCTTT.

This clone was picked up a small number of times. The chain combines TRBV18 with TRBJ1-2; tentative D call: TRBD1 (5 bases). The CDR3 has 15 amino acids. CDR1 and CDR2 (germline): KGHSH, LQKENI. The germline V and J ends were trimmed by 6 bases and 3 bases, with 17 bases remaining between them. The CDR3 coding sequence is TGTGCCAGCTCGGCCTCTTGGGGCGCAGACTATGGCTACACCTTC. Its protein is CASSASWGADYGYTF.

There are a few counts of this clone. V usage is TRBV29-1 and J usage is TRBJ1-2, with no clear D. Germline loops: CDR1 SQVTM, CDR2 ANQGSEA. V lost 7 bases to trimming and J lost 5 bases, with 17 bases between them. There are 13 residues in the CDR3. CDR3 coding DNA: TGCAGCGCCCCGCCGGAGGGTGGATATGGCTACACCTTC. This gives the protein CSAPPEGGYGYTF.